The next 3 T cell receptor beta chains were all read from a single sample in a study of technical replicates of blood from a few donors. The method was immunoSEQ multiplex PCR; TCRdb's version includes in-frame clones alone and lacks a portion of them. The sample lists tens of thousands of clones, 95% to 97% occurring once. The sample consisted of T cells isolated from PBMCs. These receptors all come from a human donor in good health.

The chain has TRBV18 and TRBJ1-1; D remains ambiguous. CDR3 length: 11 amino acids. Germline V gene sequence: CDR1 KGHSH, CDR2 LQKENI. The germline V and J ends were trimmed by 4 bases and 8 bases, with 8 bases remaining between them. As DNA, the CDR3 is TGTGCCAGCTCACTACAAGTGGAAGCTTTCTTT. Its protein product is CASSLQVEAFF.

The chain employs TRBV29-1 and TRBJ2-3; the D is unclear. The CDR3 has 13 residues. Germline V gives CDR1 SQVTM, CDR2 ANQGSEA. V dropped 8 bases and J dropped 2 bases, with 14 bases sitting between them. The CDR3 coding sequence is TGCAGCACTGCCCGGTTCTACACAGATACGCAGTATTTT. Its protein product is CSTARFYTDTQYF.

The V call is TRBV27, the J call TRBJ2-3; possibly TRBD2 for D (5 bases). CDR1 is MNHEY and CDR2 is SMNVEV in the germline V gene (reference sequence). The V and J ends lost 7 bases and 8 bases respectively, with 16 bases between them. This CDR3 spans 13 amino acids. This chain's CDR3 is CASTYIEGATQYF. DNA of the CDR3: TGTGCCAGCACCTATATTGAGGGAGCTACGCAGTATTTT.